These 2 T cell receptor beta chains were sequenced from one sample in a study of human thymus T cells. Thymic samples were excised during corrective heart operations. Here immunoSEQ multiplex PCR was the method, and the copy in TCRdb shows in-frame clones only, minus some. The sample shows about 130,000 clones, 90% to 95% of them seen only once. Sequenced: thymus tissue. The origin of the receptors is a boy younger than two with a congenital heart defect but otherwise immunologically healthy.

The chain carries TRBV5-5 and TRBJ2-1; D is unresolved. V lost 0 bases and J lost 4, with 8 bases in between. CDR1 and CDR2 from the germline V gene are SGHKS and YYEKEE (reference sequence). The CDR3 is 14 residues long. The CDR3 nucleotides are TGTGCCAGCAGCTTGGAGGGTTCGTACAATGAGCAGTTCTTC. Translation gives CASSLEGSYNEQFF.

The genes are TRBV6-6 and TRBJ1-2; D gene unclear. The CDR3 covers 16 residues. V was trimmed by 0 bases and J by 0 bases, leaving 11 bases between them. CDR1 MNHNY and CDR2 SVGAGI come from the germline V gene (reference sequence). DNA for the CDR3: TGTGCCAGCAGTTACTCTCCGAGACACACTAACTATGGCTACACCTTC. Translation: CASSYSPRHTNYGYTF.